This T cell receptor beta chain was recorded in a study of cytomegalovirus exposure and HLA in healthy donors. With 60 Vbeta and 13 Jbeta primers, the PCR was carried out. Using immunoSEQ multiplex PCR, the repertoire was profiled, and TCRdb retains in-frame clones only, with some absent. In the table there are under 150,000 clones, approximately 78% of which are singletons. Broader study findings: In a later analysis, V- and J-gene trimming of beta chains associated with a DCLRE1C missense variant, replicated independently. Productive rates of about 87% or about 30% were seen for most TCR beta V segments in an earlier analysis.

The ends lost 4 bases at V and 5 bases at J; junction bases unmatched: 1. In germline, CDR1 is SNHLY, CDR2 FYNNEI. CDR3 length: 12 residues. With regard to this clone: Its target is unknown. Other DNA sequences in the same sample also yield this CDR3.

The rearrangement joins TRBV2 to TRBJ1-1; 7 bases agree with TRBD1. Sequenced material: PBMCs. The clonotype comes from a woman aged 40 to 49 in good health and CMV-seropositive. The CDR3: CASSGQGTEAFF. The CDR3 DNA reads as TGTGCCAGCAGTGGACAGGGAACTGAAGCTTTCTTT.